This TCR beta chain was identified in a study of PD-1 blockade in classical Hodgkin lymphoma. On the study more broadly: Patients were infused with nivolumab 3 mg/kg every 2 weeks.

Study observations and caveats: Some patients began nivolumab under 1 year after ASCT. These patients were excluded from later analyses. Why repertoires differed is undefined; disease activity or prior therapy possibly contributed.

The table came from immunoSEQ multiplex PCR; TCRdb's copy has only in-frame clones and leaves some out. The data hold about 26,000 clones, with approximately 67% observed a single time. Germline assignment: CDR1 SGHDT and CDR2 YYEEEE. V was trimmed by 4 bases and J by 5 bases, leaving 13 bases between them. The CDR3 runs 14 residues. Each patient's relapse followed autologous stem cell transplantation, and brentuximab vedotin exposure varied. The count of this clone is one. Its target is unknown. Sequences were derived from peripheral blood mononuclear cells (PBMCs), sampled before the second cycle of nivolumab. The source of this sequence is a human donor with classical Hodgkin lymphoma. The rearrangement uses TRBV5-6 and TRBJ2-1; D may be TRBD1 (5 bases). The CDR3 nucleotides are TGTGCCAGCAGCATACGAGACAGACACAATGAGCAGTTCTTC. Translation: CASSIRDRHNEQFF.